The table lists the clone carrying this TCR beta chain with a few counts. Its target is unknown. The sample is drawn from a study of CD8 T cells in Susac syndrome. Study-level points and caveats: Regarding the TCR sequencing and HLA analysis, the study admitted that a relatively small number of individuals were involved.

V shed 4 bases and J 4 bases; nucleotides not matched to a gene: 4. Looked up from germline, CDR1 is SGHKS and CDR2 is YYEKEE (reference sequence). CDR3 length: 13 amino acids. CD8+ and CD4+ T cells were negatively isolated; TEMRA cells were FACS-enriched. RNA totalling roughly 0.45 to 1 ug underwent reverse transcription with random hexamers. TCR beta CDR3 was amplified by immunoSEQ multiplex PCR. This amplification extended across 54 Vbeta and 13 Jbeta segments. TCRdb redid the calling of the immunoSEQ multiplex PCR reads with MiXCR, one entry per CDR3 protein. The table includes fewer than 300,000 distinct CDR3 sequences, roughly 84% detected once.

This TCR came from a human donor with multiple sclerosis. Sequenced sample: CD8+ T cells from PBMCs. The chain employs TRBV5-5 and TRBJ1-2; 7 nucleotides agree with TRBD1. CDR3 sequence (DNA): TGTGCCAGCAGCGTGGACAGGACCTATGGCTACACCTTC. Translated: CASSVDRTYGYTF.